The 30 T cell receptor beta chains below all came from one sample that was sequenced in a study of T cell changes during pregnancy in multiple sclerosis. TCRdb's copy holds only in-frame clones and misses some; the assay was immunoSEQ multiplex PCR. The sample yields almost 65,000 clones, 80% to 95% seen once. The starting material was peripheral blood, obtained in the first trimester of pregnancy. These receptors all stem from a female donor with multiple sclerosis, enrolled in a pregnancy study.

V gene TRBV5-1 combines with J gene TRBJ2-2, with 7 bases matching TRBD1. V gave up 3 bases and J gave up 7 bases; unmatched junction bases: 3. The CDR3 is 13 residues long. Looked up from germline, CDR1 is SGHRS and CDR2 is YFSETQ. This chain's CDR3 is CASSSGQVGELFF. DNA of the CDR3: TGCGCCAGCAGCTCTGGACAGGTCGGGGAGCTGTTTTTT.

The CDR3 spells CASSLSVRTSGSQDDEQFF. CDR3 coding DNA: TGTGCCAGCAGCTTAAGTGTCCGGACTAGCGGGAGCCAGGACGATGAGCAGTTCTTC. V usage is TRBV7-3 and J usage is TRBJ2-1, with TRBD2 matching over 13 bases. CDR1 is SGHTA, CDR2 FQGTGA, per germline. The length of the CDR3 is 19 residues. V shed 1 base, J shed 8 bases, and the junction held 14 bases outside the gene matches.

V and J are TRBV7-2 and TRBJ2-7, with 8 nucleotides matching TRBD1. The CDR3 covers 15 residues. V gave up 5 bases and J gave up 0 bases; unmatched junction bases: 6. Germline loops: CDR1 SGHTA, CDR2 FQGNSA. The CDR3 nucleotides read TGTGCCAGCAGCCCCCGACAGGGGAACTCCTACGAGCAGTACTTC. This sequence encodes CASSPRQGNSYEQYF. Full variable domain (missing parts from reference TRBV7-2 and TRBJ2-7): GAGVSQSPSNKVTEKGKDVELRCDPISGHTALYWYRQSLGQGLEFLIYFQGNSAPDKSGLPSDRFSAERTGGSVSTLTIQRTQQEDSAVYLCASSPRQGNSYEQYFGPGTRLTVT.

V is TRBV19 and J is TRBJ2-5; the D gene is possibly TRBD2 (7 bases). Germline V gene sequence: CDR1 LNHDA, CDR2 SQIVND (reference sequence). V lost 6 bases and J lost 5, with 22 bases in between. The CDR3 spans 16 residues. CDR3 bases: TGTGCCAGTAGGAGCCTCCTCGGGGGGCATGGGGAGACCCAGTACTTC. Translation gives CASRSLLGGHGETQYF.

The V and J genes are TRBV5-1 and TRBJ2-1; TRBD2 might be the D (6 bases). From germline, CDR1 is SGHRS and CDR2 YFSETQ. Trimming cost V 2 bases and J 7 bases, with 16 bases left between them. CDR3 length: 15 residues. The CDR3 sequence: CASSFLAALGNEQFF. CDR3 nucleotide sequence: TGCGCCAGCAGCTTCTTAGCGGCCCTTGGGAATGAGCAGTTCTTC. The complete variable domain, with remaining parts taken from reference TRBV5-1 and TRBJ2-1, reads KAGVTQTPRYLIKTRGQQVTLSCSPISGHRSVSWYQQTPGQGLQFLFEYFSETQRNKGNFPGRFSGRQFSNSRSEMNVSTLELGDSALYLCASSFLAALGNEQFFGPGTRLTVL.

The V gene is TRBV6-6, the J gene TRBJ2-3; D is perhaps TRBD1 (5 bases). V shed 0 bases and J shed 4 bases, with 8 bases lying between them. The CDR3 totals 14 residues. CDR1 is MNHNY, CDR2 SVGAGI, per germline (reference sequence). CDR3 sequence reads: CASSYSWGADTQYF. The CDR3 DNA sequence: TGTGCCAGCAGTTACTCGTGGGGCGCAGATACGCAGTATTTT.

The rearrangement joins TRBV13 to TRBJ2-1; weak D call: TRBD1 (5 bases). This CDR3 spans 14 amino acids. The germline gives CDR1 PRHDT, CDR2 FYEKMQ (reference sequence). V lost 1 base and J 1 base, leaving 5 bases between the germline ends. As DNA, the CDR3 is TGTGCCAGCAGCTTAGCAGGGTCCTACAATGAGCAGTTCTTC. It translates to CASSLAGSYNEQFF.

This clone was picked up one time. CDR3 coding DNA: TGTGCCAGCAGTTCCGACAGACACTCCTACAATGAGCAGTTCTTC. This encodes CASSSDRHSYNEQFF. The chain employs TRBV28 and TRBJ2-1; maybe TRBD1 (5 bases). The CDR3 runs to 15 residues. V was pared by 4 bases and J by 0 bases, with 10 bases between. In germline, CDR1 is MDHEN, CDR2 SYDVKM.

The CDR3 DNA sequence: TGTGCCAGCAGACCCCCGGCGGCGGGTACCGGGGAGCTGTTTTTT. This gives the protein CASRPPAAGTGELFF. V gene TRBV6-5 combines with J gene TRBJ2-2, with a possible D match to TRBD2 (5 bases). CDR3 length equals 15 residues. The ends were cut back, 6 bases at V and 5 bases at J, with 16 bases in the middle. Per the germline V gene, CDR1 is MNHEY and CDR2 is SVGAGI.

The chain combines TRBV7-9 with TRBJ2-7, with a possible D match to TRBD1 (6 bases). The V gene lost 4 bases and the J gene lost 2 bases, with 18 bases spanning the gap. This CDR3 spans 16 amino acids. Germline lookup yields CDR1 SEHNR and CDR2 FQNEAQ (reference sequence). CDR3 in amino acids: CASSSLQDSEPYEQYF. The CDR3 DNA is TGTGCCAGCAGCTCCCTCCAGGACAGTGAACCCTACGAGCAGTACTTC.

The CDR3 loop reads CASSRDSRADTQYF. CDR3 bases: TGCGCCAGCAGCCGAGATAGCCGCGCAGATACGCAGTATTTT. This chain uses TRBV4-3 with TRBJ2-3; D is undetermined. This CDR3 has 14 residues. Germline V gene data show CDR1 as LGHNA and CDR2 as YSLEER. The ends were cut back, 4 bases at V and 4 bases at J, with 12 bases in the middle.

This clone was detected only once. The J gene is TRBJ1-5, the V gene TRBV6-5; D gene ambiguous. Per germline, CDR1 MNHEY and CDR2 SVGAGI. Trimming shortened V by 0 bases and J by 4 bases, and 10 bases separated the two germline ends. The CDR3 has 15 amino acids. Here the CDR3 reads CASSYSRSVNQPQHF. CDR3 coding DNA: TGTGCCAGCAGTTACTCGAGGTCGGTAAATCAGCCCCAGCATTTT.

The V call is TRBV4-1, the J call TRBJ2-1, with 7 positions matching TRBD1. This CDR3 has 18 amino acids. CDR1 MGHRA and CDR2 YSYEKL come from the germline V gene. V shed 6 bases and J 3 bases; nucleotides not matched to a gene: 17. The CDR3 sequence is CASRKEDLIGGHYNEQFF. CDR3 nucleotide sequence: TGCGCCAGCAGGAAGGAAGACCTGATAGGGGGCCACTACAATGAGCAGTTCTTC.

V is TRBV4-3 and J is TRBJ2-3; D possibly corresponds to TRBD2 (6 bases). The ends were cut back, 0 bases at V and 4 bases at J, with 14 bases in the middle. Germline V lookup: CDR1 LGHNA, CDR2 YSLEER. The CDR3 is made up of 16 amino acids. CDR3 sequence reads: CASSQEKRLDPDTQYF. For the CDR3, the DNA is TGCGCCAGCAGCCAAGAAAAGAGACTAGACCCAGATACGCAGTATTTT.

DNA of the CDR3: TGTGCCAGCAGCCACTACGGACTAGCGGGATTTCAGGATGAGCAGTTCTTC. This encodes CASSHYGLAGFQDEQFF. The V gene is TRBV7-2, the J gene TRBJ2-1, with 12 bases fitting TRBD2. The CDR3 totals 17 residues. V lost 5 bases, J lost 8 bases, and 13 bases stayed unmatched. CDR1 and CDR2 from the germline V gene are SGHTA and FQGNSA.

This clone showed up just once. The CDR3 is CASSQGEALQETQYF. The CDR3 DNA follows: TGTGCCAGCAGCCAAGGGGAGGCGTTACAAGAGACCCAGTACTTC. V gene TRBV14 combines with J gene TRBJ2-5; possibly TRBD2 for D (6 bases). Germline values: CDR1 SGHDN, CDR2 FVKESK. The V end lost 1 base, the J end lost 2 bases, and 11 bases lay between the germline ends. This CDR3 contains 15 residues.

The chain recombines TRBV7-2 with TRBJ1-1; unclear D gene. Per the germline V gene, CDR1 is SGHTA and CDR2 is FQGNSA. The CDR3 sequence is 13 residues long. Trimming took off 4 bases at V and 4 bases at J, with 10 bases between the two ends. CDR3 bases: TGTGCCAGCAGCTACGGACTTTTCACTGAAGCTTTCTTT. Encoded protein: CASSYGLFTEAFF.

The chain joins TRBV6-5 to TRBJ2-7, with a tentative D call TRBD2 (5 bases). CDR3 size: 15 residues. The V and J ends lost 6 bases and 1 base respectively, with 16 bases between them. From germline, CDR1 is MNHEY and CDR2 SVGAGI. Here the CDR3 DNA reads TGTGCCAGCAGCCCCGGGATAGGGCCTTCCTACGAGCAGTACTTC. Its translation: CASSPGIGPSYEQYF.

This sequence joins TRBV5-1 and TRBJ2-7; the D gene is possibly TRBD2 (5 bases). CDR1 and CDR2 (germline): SGHRS, YFSETQ. This CDR3 comprises 14 residues. V was shortened by 0 bases and J by 0 bases, with 7 bases between the two germline ends. This chain's CDR3 is CASSLGGSSYEQYF. CDR3 coding DNA: TGCGCCAGCAGCTTGGGAGGGAGCTCCTACGAGCAGTACTTC.

J is TRBJ2-7 and V is TRBV25-1; tentative D call: TRBD1 (5 bases). The germline CDR1 and CDR2 sequences are MGHDK and SYGVNS. Trimming cost V 2 bases and J 5 bases, with 7 bases left between them. The CDR3 covers 12 residues. The CDR3 DNA reads TGTGCCAGCAGTGAACTACAGGACGAGCAGTACTTC. Translating it yields CASSELQDEQYF.

V usage is TRBV28 and J usage is TRBJ2-4, with 7 bases fitting TRBD2. CDR1 and CDR2 (germline): MDHEN, SYDVKM. CDR3 length equals 20 residues. V dropped 3 bases and J dropped 5; count of bases not matched to a gene: 22. The CDR3 sequence: CASSFVGLGTWGGIQNIQYF. CDR3 sequence (DNA): TGTGCCAGCAGTTTTGTTGGTCTCGGAACCTGGGGGGGGATCCAAAACATTCAGTACTTC.

The chain is built from TRBV5-6 and TRBJ2-1; D is perhaps TRBD2 (6 bases). Germline values: CDR1 SGHDT, CDR2 YYEEEE. V lost 0 bases and J lost 4, with 14 bases in between. The CDR3 extends over 16 amino acids. The chain's CDR3 is CASSLDSGRMYNEQFF. The CDR3 DNA is TGTGCCAGCAGCTTGGACAGCGGGCGAATGTACAATGAGCAGTTCTTC.

The J gene is TRBJ2-1, the V gene TRBV5-1, with D tentatively TRBD2 (6 bases). From germline, CDR1 is SGHRS and CDR2 YFSETQ. The ends were cut back, 0 bases at V and 4 bases at J, with 14 bases in the middle. The CDR3 is 16 residues long. As DNA, the CDR3 is TGCGCCAGCAGCTTGGTTTTGGTAGCGGATTACAATGAGCAGTTCTTC. Its protein product is CASSLVLVADYNEQFF.

The J gene is TRBJ2-2, the V gene TRBV5-6; perhaps TRBD1 as D (5 bases). With 2 bases removed from V and 6 bases from J, the gap between germline ends came to 17 bases. Germline V gene sequence: CDR1 SGHDT, CDR2 YYEEEE. The CDR3 is 16 residues long. The CDR3 region is CASSFSLQGSAGELFF. In nucleotides, the CDR3 is TGTGCCAGCAGCTTCTCACTCCAGGGATCGGCCGGGGAGCTGTTTTTT.

This clone was recorded once. J is TRBJ2-7 and V is TRBV10-3, with 7 bases that match TRBD1. J was trimmed by 3 bases and V by 4 bases; bases with no gene match: 9. CDR1 and CDR2 from the germline V gene are ENHRY and SYGVKD. This CDR3 has 15 residues. In DNA, the CDR3 is TGTGCCATCAGTGTTAATCCGGGACAGCTCTACGAGCAGTACTTC. Protein: CAISVNPGQLYEQYF.

The genes are TRBV2 and TRBJ2-2; tentative D call: TRBD1 (5 bases). The CDR3 is 15 residues long. Trimming removed 8 bases at V and 0 bases at J, with 13 bases between. Per the germline V gene, CDR1 is SNHLY and CDR2 is FYNNEI. The CDR3 region has the DNA TGTGCCAGCGGCAACAGGCTATCGAACACCGGGGAGCTGTTTTTT. Protein sequence: CASGNRLSNTGELFF.

V gene TRBV27 combines with J gene TRBJ2-7; TRBD2 matches 9 bases. The CDR3 consists of 15 residues. Unmatched junction bases numbered 8, after V lost 4 bases and J lost 4 bases. Germline values: CDR1 MNHEY, CDR2 SMNVEV (reference sequence). The DNA of the CDR3 is TGTGCCAGCAGTTATCTAGGCAGCGGGAGGTACGAGCAGTACTTC. Amino acid sequence: CASSYLGSGRYEQYF.

The chain joins TRBV7-2 to TRBJ1-1, with D possibly being TRBD1 (5 bases). Trimming took 4 bases from V and 4 from J, leaving 10 bases between them. Germline V gives CDR1 SGHTA, CDR2 FQGNSA. The CDR3 is 13 residues long. CDR3 coding DNA: TGTGCCAGCAGCTCCAGGGTAACCACTGAAGCTTTCTTT. Translation: CASSSRVTTEAFF. Variable domain in full (rest from reference TRBV7-2 and TRBJ1-1): GAGVSQSPSNKVTEKGKDVELRCDPISGHTALYWYRQSLGQGLEFLIYFQGNSAPDKSGLPSDRFSAERTGGSVSTLTIQRTQQEDSAVYLCASSSRVTTEAFFGQGTRLTVV.

The chain links TRBV5-6 to TRBJ1-1; 8 nucleotides match TRBD1. V was clipped by 0 bases and J by 6 bases; unmatched bases: 7. CDR1 and CDR2 from the germline V gene are SGHDT and YYEEEE. The CDR3 contains 15 residues. The CDR3 reads CASSLGGQGEAEAFF. The CDR3 region has the DNA TGTGCCAGCAGCTTGGGTGGACAGGGAGAGGCTGAAGCTTTCTTT. The whole variable domain, filled in from reference TRBV5-6 and TRBJ1-1, reads DAGVTQSPTHLIKTRGQQVTLRCSPKSGHDTVSWYQQALGQGPQFIFQYYEEEERQRGNFPDRFSGHQFPNYSSELNVNALLLGDSALYLCASSLGGQGEAEAFFGQGTRLTVV.

The CDR3 nucleotides are TGTGCCAGCAGTTACGGGACTAGCGGGGAGGAGCAGTACTTC. Amino acid sequence: CASSYGTSGEEQYF. The rearrangement links TRBV6-6 to TRBJ2-7, with 13 nucleotides matching TRBD2. Germline V gene sequence: CDR1 MNHNY, CDR2 SVGAGI (reference sequence). This CDR3 region has 14 residues. The J segment lost 7 bases and the V segment lost 2 bases, leaving 2 bases of the junction unmatched.